The sequence of this TCR beta chain was determined in a study of identical twins. A universal primer site arose from template switching, and cDNA bore unique molecular identifiers. TCRdb fed the 5' RACE reads into MiXCR, producing one record per CDR3 protein. The repertoire holds under 350,000 distinct CDR3 sequences, roughly 8.6% seen once, with approximately 6.6% in the top ten. V shed 4 bases, J shed 12 bases, and the junction held 10 bases outside the gene matches. This CDR3 has 14 residues. Germline CDR1 MNHEY, CDR2 SMNVEV (reference sequence). Points from the study as a whole: Researchers caution that invariant MAIT and iNKT cells could partly confound zero-insertion analyses. Insertions ran lower in abundant cord blood beta clonotypes, though not in memory repertoires.

With regard to this clonotype: No antigen is known for it.

These data were also reused for a study on yellow fever vaccine responses in identical twins.

The receptor's source is a woman younger than 30 in good health. The V and J genes are TRBV27 and TRBJ2-1; TRBD2 agrees at 9 bases. Sequencing was carried out using CD8+ T cells sorted from blood. The CDR3 DNA is TGTGCCAGCAGTTACGCGGGAGGGGGAGGGTGGCAGTTCTTC. This translates into CASSYAGGGGWQFF.